A selection of T cell receptor beta chains follows, all from one sample in a study of blood T cell repertoires in COVID-19. Sequenced by immunoSEQ multiplex PCR; TCRdb stores in-frame clones only, minus some. The data hold 210,000 or so clones, with more than 70% observed a single time. The sample taken for sequencing was peripheral blood. Receptors were obtained from a woman of 80 years or more with active or convalescent COVID-19. Both conserved end residues are part of each CDR3. The D gene is left open where the match is weak. Expanded clones are given a class, and other clones once, few, many or no size at all.

j_gene	v_gene	abundance	d_gene	CDR3nt	CDR3aa
TRBJ2-7	TRBV19	.	.	TGTGCCAGTAGTCCAACATTCCCGGGACAAAGGATGATGGTGAACTACGAGCAGTACTTC	CASSPTFPGQRMMVNYEQYF
TRBJ1-2	TRBV30	few	.	TGTGCCTGGAGTACGACCTACTCCGGGTCCCTCTTC	CAWSTTYSGSLF
TRBJ2-3	TRBV10-3	.	TRBD2	TGTGCCATCAGTGAGTCGACGTCTAGCGGGGGGGCCGTTTCAGATACGCAGTATTTT	CAISESTSSGGAVSDTQYF
TRBJ1-4	TRBV5-1	.	.	TGCGCCAGCAGCTTGGCCAGGGCTAATGAAAAACTGTTTTTT	CASSLARANEKLFF
TRBJ1-2	TRBV13	.	TRBD1	TGTGCCAGCAGCACTGGACAGGGATGGGGCTACACCTTC	CASSTGQGWGYTF
TRBJ1-1	TRBV2	few	.	TGTGCCAGCCTTCCGGGACATATGAACACTGAAGCTTTCTTT	CASLPGHMNTEAFF
TRBJ2-3	TRBV6-6	.	.	TGTGCCAGCAAATCCTTTGGGGGCCTTAGCACAGATACGCAGTATTTT	CASKSFGGLSTDTQYF
TRBJ2-1	TRBV5-1	.	TRBD2	TGCGCCAGCAGCTTGGTATCTAGCGGGGGGGCCTACAATGAGCAGTTCTTC	CASSLVSSGGAYNEQFF
TRBJ2-4	TRBV9	.	.	TGTGCCAGCAGCGTAGGAGTCGAAAACATTCAGTACTTC	CASSVGVENIQYF
TRBJ1-2	TRBV3-1/TRBV3-2	.	TRBD1	TGTGCCAGCAGCCAAGGTCCAGGGGGCTTTCATGGCTACACCTTC	CASSQGPGGFHGYTF
TRBJ1-2	TRBV5-6	.	.	TGTGCCAGCAGAAAAGACGGGATCCTAAATAACTATGGCTACACCTTC	CASRKDGILNNYGYTF
TRBJ1-6	TRBV5-4	.	TRBD1	TGTGCCAGCAGCGGAGACAGGGGGCAGATGTCACCCCTCCACTTT	CASSGDRGQMSPLHF
TRBJ1-2	TRBV6-5	.	TRBD1	TGTGCCAGCAGTCCCGACAGGGGTTCTTCTGGCTACACCTTC	CASSPDRGSSGYTF
TRBJ1-4	TRBV7-2	.	TRBD1	TGTGCCAGCAGCCTCAGGGGGGCAGCAACTAATGAAAAACTGTTTTTT	CASSLRGAATNEKLFF
TRBJ1-1	TRBV27	.	TRBD1	TGTGCCAGCAGTTTAACTTACAGGGGTTTTACTGAAGCTTTCTTT	CASSLTYRGFTEAFF
TRBJ2-2	TRBV28	.	TRBD2	TGTGCCAGCACGGGGGGACCCGGGGAGCTGTTTTTT	CASTGGPGELFF
TRBJ1-2	TRBV5-1	once	.	TGCGCCAGCAGCGCCCGGGGTACGAACTATGGCTACACCTTC	CASSARGTNYGYTF
TRBJ2-6	TRBV7-9	.	TRBD2	TGTGCCAGCAGCTTAGCAGCGGGGACTACTGGGGCCAACGTCCTGACTTTC	CASSLAAGTTGANVLTF
TRBJ2-1	TRBV30	.	TRBD2	TGTGCCTGGAGCTTAGAAAGCGGGGGGTTAGATGAGCAGTTCTTC	CAWSLESGGLDEQFF
TRBJ2-1	TRBV7-3	.	TRBD2	TGTGCCAGCAGCGACGGGGGGTCCTACAATGAGCAGTTCTTC	CASSDGGSYNEQFF
TRBJ2-7	TRBV6-9	.	.	TGTGCCAGCAGGGCGCGGGACAGTCATAGGGTCTGGTTC	CASRARDSHRVWF
TRBJ1-3	TRBV6-4	few	TRBD1	TGTGCCAGCCACAGGGGGGGACAGTGGGTCTTTGGAAACACCATATATTTT	CASHRGGQWVFGNTIYF
TRBJ1-1	TRBV5-6	once	.	TGTGCCAGCAGCCATCGAGGGAACACTGAAGCTTTCTTT	CASSHRGNTEAFF
TRBJ2-7	TRBV20-1	once	TRBD2	TGCAGTGCTAGTCCAAGAAACCAGCGGGGGGGAAACGGCGAGCAGTACTTC	CSASPRNQRGGNGEQYF
TRBJ1-1	TRBV6-1	once	.	TGTGCCAGCAGTGAAGCTGGGCTCGGGGACACTGAAGCTTTCTTT	CASSEAGLGDTEAFF
TRBJ1-1	TRBV15	.	.	TGTGCCACCAGCTCAATAACAGGGATGAACACTGAAGCTTTCTTT	CATSSITGMNTEAFF
TRBJ2-1	TRBV5-1	few	TRBD2	TGCGCCAGCAGCTTGGCGGCGGGGGCCTACAATGAGCAGTTCTTC	CASSLAAGAYNEQFF
TRBJ2-5	TRBV5-1	.	TRBD1	TGCGCCAGCAGCTTGGCCGGGACAGCGGAAGAGACCCAGTACTTC	CASSLAGTAEETQYF
TRBJ2-7	TRBV29-1	few	TRBD1	TGCAGCGCAGGCCGGGACAGCCGGAGTGAGGAGCAGTACTTC	CSAGRDSRSEEQYF
TRBJ2-7	TRBV10-3	.	TRBD1	TGTGCCATCAGAGAGGACAGGGGGCGCCGCGAGCAGTACTTC	CAIREDRGRREQYF
TRBJ1-4	TRBV29-1	.	TRBD1	TGCAGCGTTGTAGGGGGCGTATTAGGTGAAAAACTGTTTTTT	CSVVGGVLGEKLFF
TRBJ1-2	TRBV7-9	.	.	TGTGCCAGCACCGTGGGAGGGGAGAGCGGCTACACCTTC	CASTVGGESGYTF
TRBJ2-7	TRBV28	.	TRBD1	TGTGCCAGCAGTTTTACAGGGGGCCACGAGCAGTACTTC	CASSFTGGHEQYF
TRBJ2-3	TRBV5-1	.	.	TGCGCCAGCAGCGATCAGGGGACAGATACGCAGTATTTT	CASSDQGTDTQYF
TRBJ2-1	TRBV18	.	.	TGTGCCAGCTCTACCGACAGATACAATGAGCAGTTCTTC	CASSTDRYNEQFF
TRBJ2-3	TRBV5-6	.	TRBD2	TGTGCCAGCAGCTTTTGGCGGGGGGCCGATACGCAGTATTTT	CASSFWRGADTQYF
TRBJ2-3	TRBV18	.	.	TGTGCCAGCTCGCCCCCGGAAGGGAGGAGCACAGATACGCAGTATTTT	CASSPPEGRSTDTQYF
TRBJ2-6	TRBV2	.	.	TGTGCCAGCACCAAAGGGACTGCTGGGGCCAACGTCCTGACTTTC	CASTKGTAGANVLTF
TRBJ1-5	TRBV28	.	TRBD1	TGTGCCAGCAGTTATATCCAGGGGGGACAGCCCCAGCATTTT	CASSYIQGGQPQHF
TRBJ2-5	TRBV4-1	.	TRBD2	TGCGCCAGCAGCCAAGAGGGATTGGGCGGGGGGTCCCAAGAGACCCAGTACTTC	CASSQEGLGGGSQETQYF
TRBJ1-1	TRBV19	.	.	TGTGCCAGTAGTATAATTACAGGGAACACTGAAGCTTTCTTT	CASSIITGNTEAFF
TRBJ1-1	TRBV5-1	.	.	TGCGCCAGGCGGCCGATTCAGGGTTTGGACACTGAAGCTTTCTTT	CARRPIQGLDTEAFF
TRBJ1-2	TRBV28	.	TRBD1	TGTGCCAGCACCTCCGGGACAGGGTATTATGGCTACACCTTC	CASTSGTGYYGYTF
TRBJ2-3	TRBV7-9	.	.	TGTGCCAGCAGCCCCCGCAGGGGAATTAACACAGATACGCAGTATTTT	CASSPRRGINTDTQYF
TRBJ2-3	TRBV19	.	TRBD1	TGTGCCAGTAGTATGAGGAGTAGTGGGTTACAGGGGTCAGATACGCAGTATTTT	CASSMRSSGLQGSDTQYF
TRBJ2-5	TRBV7-3	.	.	TGTGCCAGCAGCAAAAAGAGGGAAGAGACCCAGTACTTC	CASSKKREETQYF
TRBJ1-4	TRBV11-2	.	TRBD1	TGTGCCAGCAGACTTAGCTTTGGGACAGCGAGAAATGAAAAACTGTTTTTT	CASRLSFGTARNEKLFF
TRBJ2-5	TRBV4-3	.	TRBD1	TGCGCCAGCAGCCAAGGGGACAGGGGGTTCCAAGAGACCCAGTACTTC	CASSQGDRGFQETQYF
TRBJ1-1	TRBV28	.	TRBD1	TGTGCCAGCAGGGTAAGCAAGGGACAGGGGAACACTGAAGCTTTCTTT	CASRVSKGQGNTEAFF
TRBJ2-7	TRBV3-1/TRBV3-2	.	.	TGTGCCAGCAGCCGAAGAGGGCCTTACGAGCAGTACTTC	CASSRRGPYEQYF
TRBJ2-5	TRBV5-6	.	TRBD1	TGTGCCAGCAGCTGGGGGACAGGGGCCCAAGAGACCCAGTACTTC	CASSWGTGAQETQYF